This T cell receptor (beta chain) was identified in a study of blood T cell repertoires in COVID-19 (dated by TCRdb to the early 2020s). Study-wide context: Samples covering the acute and convalescent phases of COVID-19 were provided by collaborators in the United States, Italy and Spain. The material from the prospective study consisted of cDNA or gDNA derived from T cells, B-cell-depleted T cells, or PBMCs. Deeply sampled blood TCRbeta repertoires from subjects exposed to, actively infected with, or recovered from COVID-19 were included in the dataset. A freely available public database, intended as a resource for researchers studying the immune response to SARS-CoV-2, is where the repertoires were released. The samples were drawn from the first 160 participants of the ongoing ImmuneRACE study and from over 950 subjects provided by 6 global collaborators. The sample metadata nearly always contained a de-identified subject ID, COVID-19 status, age in years and sex. Where available, HLA class I and class II types were taken from metadata supplied by the sample provider and were not determined by assay-based typing.

Inclusive of the bounding cysteine and phenylalanine, the CDR3 is 15 residues long. The entry retains the CDR3 DNA only, 45 bases that are in frame from base 1. V is cut by 1 base and J by 6 bases, and the space between the germline ends is 14 bases. CDR1 and CDR2 are read off the germline V gene (reference sequence) as LNHNV and YYDKDF. In the case of this clone: Its antigen is currently not known. Base qualities are missing; no much larger clone stands one base away.

TCRbeta CDR3 regions were amplified from genomic DNA by means of the immunoSEQ Assay, a bias-controlled multiplex PCR. In the authors' own workflow: Nucleated cell counts per sample were estimated from amplification of reference gene primers within the assay. Sequence reads were collapsed and filtered to measure the absolute abundance of every unique TCRbeta CDR3 rearrangement. Productive Simpson clonality was computed per sample as the square root of Simpson's diversity index over productive rearrangements. TCRdb re-hosts the immuneACCESS table, in-frame sequences only. Its copies lack some clones; in the studies checked, an unresolved V gene accounts for under half of them, and the cause for the rest is not known. That table is the source of V, J and clone size, and D and trimming were worked out from the DNA. Across this sample there are some 38,000 clones, with more than 85% seen only once. The biggest ten clones account for around 20% of the sample.

Whole blood was collected in K2EDTA tubes by collaborating institutions according to the institutions' own protocols. For TCRbeta analysis, collaborators shipped samples as frozen whole blood, isolated PBMCs, or DNA extracted from either of those sample types. What the authors observed across the whole study: The amount of clinical and demographic metadata varied by source and participant and was provided uncurated.

The sequence is built from TRBV15 and TRBJ2-3, with a weak D call of TRBD1 (5 bases match). Source material: peripheral blood. This TCR was recovered from a man aged 65 to 85 with acute or convalescent COVID-19. The CDR3 corresponds to CATSRAHQGSDTQYF. Here is the DNA: TGTGCCACCAGCAGAGCCCACCAGGGCTCCGATACGCAGTATTTT.